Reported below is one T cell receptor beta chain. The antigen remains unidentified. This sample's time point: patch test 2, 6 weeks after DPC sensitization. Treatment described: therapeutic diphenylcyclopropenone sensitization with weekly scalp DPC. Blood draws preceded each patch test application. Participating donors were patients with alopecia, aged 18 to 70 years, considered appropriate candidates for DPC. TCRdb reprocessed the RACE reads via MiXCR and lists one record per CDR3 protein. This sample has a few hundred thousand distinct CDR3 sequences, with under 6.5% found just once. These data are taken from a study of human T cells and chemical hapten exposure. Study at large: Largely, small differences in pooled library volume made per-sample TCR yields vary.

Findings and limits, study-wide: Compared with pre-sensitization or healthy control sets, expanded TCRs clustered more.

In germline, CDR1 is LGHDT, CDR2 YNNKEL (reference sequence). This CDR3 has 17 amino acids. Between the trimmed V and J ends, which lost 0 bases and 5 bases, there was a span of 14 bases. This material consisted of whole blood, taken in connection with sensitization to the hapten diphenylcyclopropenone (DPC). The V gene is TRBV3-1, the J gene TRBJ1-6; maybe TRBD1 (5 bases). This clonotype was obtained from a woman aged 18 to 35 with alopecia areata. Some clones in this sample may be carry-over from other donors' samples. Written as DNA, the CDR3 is TGTGCCAGCAGCCAAGATTTTCGGGGCTTTGATAATTCACCCCTCCACTTT. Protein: CASSQDFRGFDNSPLHF.